The clone carrying this T cell receptor beta chain was seen a few times. The antigen is not known. These data originate in a study of cytomegalovirus exposure and HLA in healthy donors. General observations from the study: Across donors, sequencing depth was assumed by presence/absence analyses to be roughly uniform.

CDR1 is SGHDT and CDR2 is YYEEEE in the germline V gene. This CDR3 contains 12 residues. Trimming took 3 bases from V and 6 from J, leaving 10 bases between them. The PCR used 60 Vbeta and 13 Jbeta primers. Here immunoSEQ multiplex PCR was the method, and the copy in TCRdb shows in-frame clones only, minus some. The sample shows approximately 110,000 clones, roughly four fifths of them seen only once. This sequence was found in a woman aged 55-75 years in good health and CMV-seropositive. Sequenced material: PBMCs. V gene TRBV5-6 combines with J gene TRBJ2-7; unclear D gene. The chain's CDR3 is CASSSPLLEQYF. CDR3 DNA: TGTGCCAGCAGCTCCCCCCTACTCGAGCAGTACTTC.